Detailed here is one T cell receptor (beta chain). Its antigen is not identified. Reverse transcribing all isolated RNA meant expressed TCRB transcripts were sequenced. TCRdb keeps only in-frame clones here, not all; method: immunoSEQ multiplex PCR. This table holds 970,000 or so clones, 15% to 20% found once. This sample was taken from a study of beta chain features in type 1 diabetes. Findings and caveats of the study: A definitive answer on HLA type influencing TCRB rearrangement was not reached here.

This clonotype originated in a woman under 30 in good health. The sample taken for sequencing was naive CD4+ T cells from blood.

The CDR3 here is CASSEASSGTREQFF. Here the CDR3 DNA reads TGTGCCAGCAGCGAGGCGAGTAGCGGGACGCGGGAGCAGTTCTTC. This sequence joins TRBV5-4 and TRBJ2-1; 8 bases fit TRBD2. This CDR3 region has 15 residues. Germline V gives CDR1 SGHNT, CDR2 YYREEE (reference sequence). Trimming cost V 4 bases and J 10 bases; bases outside gene matches: 13. Full variable domain (remainder filled in from reference TRBV5-4 and TRBJ2-1): ETGVTQSPTHLIKTRGQQVTLRCSSQSGHNTVSWYQQALGQGPQFIFQYYREEENGRGNFPPRFSGLQFPNYSSELNVNALELDDSALYLCASSEASSGTREQFFGPGTRLTVL.